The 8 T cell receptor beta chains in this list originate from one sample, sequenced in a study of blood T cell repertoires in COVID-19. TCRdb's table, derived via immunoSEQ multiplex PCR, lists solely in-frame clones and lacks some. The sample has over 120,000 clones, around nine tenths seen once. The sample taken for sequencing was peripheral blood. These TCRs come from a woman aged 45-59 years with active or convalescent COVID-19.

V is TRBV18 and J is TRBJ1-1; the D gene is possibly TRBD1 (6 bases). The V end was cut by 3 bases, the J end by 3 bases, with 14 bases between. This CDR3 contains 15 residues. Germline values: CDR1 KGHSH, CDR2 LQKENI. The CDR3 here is CASSPPGGADTEAFF. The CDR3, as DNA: TGTGCCAGCTCACCGCCGGGGGGGGCCGACACTGAAGCTTTCTTT.

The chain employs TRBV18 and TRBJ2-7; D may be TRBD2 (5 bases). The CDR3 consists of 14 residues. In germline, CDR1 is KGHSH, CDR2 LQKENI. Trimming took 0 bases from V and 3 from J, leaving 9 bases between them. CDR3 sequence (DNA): TGTGCCAGCTCACCACCGGGCGGGTACTACGAGCAGTACTTC. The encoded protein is CASSPPGGYYEQYF.

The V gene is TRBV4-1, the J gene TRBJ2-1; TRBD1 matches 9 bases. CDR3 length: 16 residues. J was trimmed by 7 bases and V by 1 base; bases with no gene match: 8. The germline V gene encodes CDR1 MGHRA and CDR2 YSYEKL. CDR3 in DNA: TGCGCCAGCAGCCAAGGCCGGGACAGGGAGGATAATGAGCAGTTCTTC. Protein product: CASSQGRDREDNEQFF.

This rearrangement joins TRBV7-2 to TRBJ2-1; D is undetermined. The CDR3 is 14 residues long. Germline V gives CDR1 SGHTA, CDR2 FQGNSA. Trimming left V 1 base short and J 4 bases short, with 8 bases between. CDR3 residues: CASSLVLGYNEQFF. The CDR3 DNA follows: TGTGCCAGCAGCTTAGTCCTCGGGTACAATGAGCAGTTCTTC. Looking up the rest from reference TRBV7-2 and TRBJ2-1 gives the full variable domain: GAGVSQSPSNKVTEKGKDVELRCDPISGHTALYWYRQSLGQGLEFLIYFQGNSAPDKSGLPSDRFSAERTGGSVSTLTIQRTQQEDSAVYLCASSLVLGYNEQFFGPGTRLTVL.

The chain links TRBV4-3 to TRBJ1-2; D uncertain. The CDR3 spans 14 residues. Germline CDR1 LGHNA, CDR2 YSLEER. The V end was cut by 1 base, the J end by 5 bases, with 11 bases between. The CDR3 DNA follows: TGCGCCAGCAGCCAAGTTGAAACGGAGTATGGCTACACCTTC. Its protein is CASSQVETEYGYTF.

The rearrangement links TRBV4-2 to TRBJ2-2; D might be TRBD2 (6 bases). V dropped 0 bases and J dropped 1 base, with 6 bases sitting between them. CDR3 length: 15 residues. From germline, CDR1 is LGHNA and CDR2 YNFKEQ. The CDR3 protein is CASSQEAGNTGELFF. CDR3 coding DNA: TGTGCCAGCAGCCAAGAAGCGGGGAACACCGGGGAGCTGTTTTTT.

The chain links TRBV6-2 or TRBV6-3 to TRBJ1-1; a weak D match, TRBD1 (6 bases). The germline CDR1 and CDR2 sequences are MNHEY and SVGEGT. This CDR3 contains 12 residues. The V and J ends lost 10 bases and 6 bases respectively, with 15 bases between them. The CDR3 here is CAISQQGAEAFF. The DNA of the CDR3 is TGTGCCATCAGCCAACAGGGTGCTGAAGCTTTCTTT.

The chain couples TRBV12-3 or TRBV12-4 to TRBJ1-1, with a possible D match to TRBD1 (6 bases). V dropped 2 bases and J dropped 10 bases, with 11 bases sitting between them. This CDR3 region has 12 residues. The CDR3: CASSLSAGAAFF. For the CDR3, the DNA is TGTGCCAGCAGTTTATCGGCAGGGGCAGCTTTCTTT.